This TCR beta chain emerged from a study of blood T cell repertoires in COVID-19. TCRdb's copy holds only in-frame clones and misses some; the assay was immunoSEQ multiplex PCR. The table records under 250,000 clones, around 84% of them present only once. Germline CDR1 and CDR2: SNHLY and FYNNEI. This CDR3 has 12 residues. V lost 7 bases, J lost 6 bases, and 9 bases lay in between. This TCR came from a man in his fifties or sixties with COVID-19, enrolled during active disease. Sequences were obtained from peripheral blood. This chain links TRBV2 with TRBJ1-4; possible D gene TRBD1, 5 bases. Here the CDR3 reads CASTGHDEKLFF. CDR3 in DNA: TGTGCCAGCACCGGACATGATGAAAAACTGTTTTTT.